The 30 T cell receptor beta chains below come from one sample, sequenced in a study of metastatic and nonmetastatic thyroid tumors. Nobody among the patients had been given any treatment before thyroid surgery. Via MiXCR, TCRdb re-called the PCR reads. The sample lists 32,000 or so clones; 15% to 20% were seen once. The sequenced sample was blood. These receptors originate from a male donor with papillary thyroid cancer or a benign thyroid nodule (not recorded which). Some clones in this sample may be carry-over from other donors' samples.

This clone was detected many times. CDR3 in DNA: TGTGCCAGCTCGGACAGGGTGGCCGGGGAGCTGTTTTTT. This encodes CASSDRVAGELFF. The chain recombines TRBV7-9 with TRBJ2-2, with 8 nucleotides matching TRBD1. Germline values: CDR1 SEHNR, CDR2 FQNEAQ (reference sequence). CDR3 length: 13 amino acids. With V trimmed by 8 bases and J by 6 bases, 5 bases remained unmatched.

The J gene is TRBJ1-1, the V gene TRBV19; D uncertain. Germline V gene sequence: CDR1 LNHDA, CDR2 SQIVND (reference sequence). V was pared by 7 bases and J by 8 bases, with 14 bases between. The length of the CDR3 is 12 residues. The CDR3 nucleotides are TGTGCCAGTACCTCAGGCTGGGTCGAAGCTTTCTTT. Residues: CASTSGWVEAFF.

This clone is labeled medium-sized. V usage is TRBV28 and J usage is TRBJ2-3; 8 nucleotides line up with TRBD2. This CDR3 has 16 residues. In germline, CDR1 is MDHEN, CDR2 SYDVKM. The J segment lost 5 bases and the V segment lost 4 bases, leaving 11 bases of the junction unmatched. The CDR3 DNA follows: TGTGCCAGCAGTTCTCCCCCGGGAGGGCCTAGAGATACGCAGTATTTT. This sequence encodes CASSSPPGGPRDTQYF.

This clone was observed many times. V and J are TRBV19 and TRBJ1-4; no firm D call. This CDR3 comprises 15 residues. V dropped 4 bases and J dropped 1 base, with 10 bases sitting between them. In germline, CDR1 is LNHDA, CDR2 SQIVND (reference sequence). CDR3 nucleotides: TGTGCCAGTAGTACGGACGGGAGAACTAATGAAAAACTGTTTTTT. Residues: CASSTDGRTNEKLFF.

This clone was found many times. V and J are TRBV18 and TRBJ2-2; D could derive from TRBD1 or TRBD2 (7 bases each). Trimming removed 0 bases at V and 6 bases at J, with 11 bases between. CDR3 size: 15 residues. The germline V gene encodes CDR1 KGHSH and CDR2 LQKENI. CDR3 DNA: TGTGCCAGCTCACCACCGACAGGGAGGGCCGGGGAGCTGTTTTTT. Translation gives CASSPPTGRAGELFF.

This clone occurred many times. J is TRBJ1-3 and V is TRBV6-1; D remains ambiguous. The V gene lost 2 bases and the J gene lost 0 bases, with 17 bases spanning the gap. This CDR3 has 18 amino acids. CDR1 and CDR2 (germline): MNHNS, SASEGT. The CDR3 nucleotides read TGTGCCAGCAGTGAAACTGTGCCCTTGAGGGCCTCTGGAAACACCATATATTTT. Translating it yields CASSETVPLRASGNTIYF.

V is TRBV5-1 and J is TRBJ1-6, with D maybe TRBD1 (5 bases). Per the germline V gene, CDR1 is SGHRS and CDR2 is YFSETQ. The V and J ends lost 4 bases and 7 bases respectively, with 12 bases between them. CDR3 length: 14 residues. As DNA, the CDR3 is TGCGCCAGCAGCACGACGGGGCTCAATTCACCCCTCCACTTT. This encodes CASSTTGLNSPLHF.

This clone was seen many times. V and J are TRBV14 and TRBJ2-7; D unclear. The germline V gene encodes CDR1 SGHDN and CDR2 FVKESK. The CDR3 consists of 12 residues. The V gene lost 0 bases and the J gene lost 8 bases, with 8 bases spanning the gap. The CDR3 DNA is TGTGCCAGCAGCCAAGAGGTGACCAAGCAGTACTTC. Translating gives CASSQEVTKQYF.

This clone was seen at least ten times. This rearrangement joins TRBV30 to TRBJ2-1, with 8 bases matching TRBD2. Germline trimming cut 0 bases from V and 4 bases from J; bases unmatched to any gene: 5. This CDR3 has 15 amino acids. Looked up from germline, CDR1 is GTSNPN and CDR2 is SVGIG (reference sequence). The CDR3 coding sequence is TGTGCCTGGAGTGTATCGGGGGGGGCGTACAATGAGCAGTTCTTC. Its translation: CAWSVSGGAYNEQFF.

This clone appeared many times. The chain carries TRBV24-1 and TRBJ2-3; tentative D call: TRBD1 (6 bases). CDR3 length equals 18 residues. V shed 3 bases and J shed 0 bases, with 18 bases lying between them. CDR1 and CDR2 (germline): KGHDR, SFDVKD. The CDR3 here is CATSDPKDSYSSTDTQYF. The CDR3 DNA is TGTGCCACCAGTGATCCGAAGGACAGTTATTCTAGCACAGATACGCAGTATTTT.

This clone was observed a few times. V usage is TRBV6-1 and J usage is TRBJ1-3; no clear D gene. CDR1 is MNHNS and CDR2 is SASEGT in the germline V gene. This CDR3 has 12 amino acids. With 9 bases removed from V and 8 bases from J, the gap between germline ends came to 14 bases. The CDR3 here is CARRRGGDTIYF. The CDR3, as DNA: TGTGCCAGGAGACGGGGAGGAGACACCATATATTTT.

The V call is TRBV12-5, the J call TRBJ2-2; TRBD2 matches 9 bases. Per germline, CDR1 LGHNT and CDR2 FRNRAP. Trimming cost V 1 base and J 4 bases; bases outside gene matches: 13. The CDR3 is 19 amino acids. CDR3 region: CASGLAKGTSSRPTGELFF. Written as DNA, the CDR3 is TGTGCTAGTGGTTTGGCAAAAGGGACTAGCAGCCGCCCCACCGGGGAGCTGTTTTTT.

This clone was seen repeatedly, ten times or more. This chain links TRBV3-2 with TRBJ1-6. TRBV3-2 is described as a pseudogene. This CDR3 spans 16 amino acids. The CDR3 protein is CASSQEAGRTNSPLHF. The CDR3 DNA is TGTGCCAGCAGCCAAGAGGCTGGCAGAACTAATTCACCCCTCCACTTT.

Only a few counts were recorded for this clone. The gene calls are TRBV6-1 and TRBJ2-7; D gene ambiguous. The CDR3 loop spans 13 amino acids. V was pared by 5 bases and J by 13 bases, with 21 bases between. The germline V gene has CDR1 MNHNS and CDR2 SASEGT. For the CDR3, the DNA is TGTGCCAGCAGTCAGACGGAGTCCTACGATCATTACTTC. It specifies CASSQTESYDHYF.

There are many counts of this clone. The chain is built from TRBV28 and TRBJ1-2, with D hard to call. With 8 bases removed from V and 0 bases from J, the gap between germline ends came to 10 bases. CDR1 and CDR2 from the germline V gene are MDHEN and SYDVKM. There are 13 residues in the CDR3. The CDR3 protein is CASGPDANYGYTF. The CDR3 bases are TGTGCCAGCGGTCCTGACGCTAACTATGGCTACACCTTC.

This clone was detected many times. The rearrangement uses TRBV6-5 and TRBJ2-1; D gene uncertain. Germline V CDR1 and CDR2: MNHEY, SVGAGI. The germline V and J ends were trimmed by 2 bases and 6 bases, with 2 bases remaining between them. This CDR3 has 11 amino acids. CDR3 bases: TGTGCCAGCAGTTACGGCAATGAGCAGTTCTTC. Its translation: CASSYGNEQFF.

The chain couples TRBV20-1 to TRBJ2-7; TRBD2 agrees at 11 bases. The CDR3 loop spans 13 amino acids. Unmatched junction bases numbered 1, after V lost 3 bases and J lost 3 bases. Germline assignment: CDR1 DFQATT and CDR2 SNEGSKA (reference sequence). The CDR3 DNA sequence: TGCAGTGCTAGCGGGACTAGCGGCTACGAGCAGTACTTC. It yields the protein CSASGTSGYEQYF.

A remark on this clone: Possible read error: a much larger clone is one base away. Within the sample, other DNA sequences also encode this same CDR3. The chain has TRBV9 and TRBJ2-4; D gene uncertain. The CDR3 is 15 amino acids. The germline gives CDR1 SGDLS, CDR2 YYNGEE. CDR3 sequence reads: CASSVSWQPRNIQYF. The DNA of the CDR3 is TGCGCCAGCAGCGTTAGTTGGCAGCCGAGAAACATTCAGTACTTC. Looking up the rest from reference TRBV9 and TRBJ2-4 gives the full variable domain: DSGVTQTPKHLITATGQRVTLRCSPRSGDLSVYWYQQSLDQGLQFLIQYYNGEERAKGNILERFSAQQFPDLHSELNLSSLELGDSALYFCASSVSWQPRNIQYFGAGTRLSVL.

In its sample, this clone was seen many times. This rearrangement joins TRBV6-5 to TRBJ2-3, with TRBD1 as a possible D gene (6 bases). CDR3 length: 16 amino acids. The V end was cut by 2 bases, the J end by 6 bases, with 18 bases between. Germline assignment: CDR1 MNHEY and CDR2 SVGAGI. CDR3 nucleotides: TGTGCCAGCAGTTACAGGGTAGCAGGGGATTCGGATACGCAGTATTTT. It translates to CASSYRVAGDSDTQYF.

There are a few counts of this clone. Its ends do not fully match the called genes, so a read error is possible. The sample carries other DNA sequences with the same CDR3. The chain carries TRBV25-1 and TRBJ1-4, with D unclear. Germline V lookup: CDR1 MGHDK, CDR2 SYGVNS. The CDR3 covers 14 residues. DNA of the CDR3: TGCGCCAGCAGTGACTTTGGTGACGACGAAAAACTGTTTTTT. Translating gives CASSDFGDDEKLFF.

The CDR3 DNA reads TGTGCCAGCAGCGGACAGGGGGTTGAAGCTTTCTTT. It yields the protein CASSGQGVEAFF. This chain links TRBV6-1 with TRBJ1-1; 10 bases fit TRBD1. V was pared by 6 bases and J by 7 bases, with 2 bases of the junction left unmatched. This CDR3 spans 12 amino acids. CDR1 is MNHNS and CDR2 is SASEGT in the germline V gene.

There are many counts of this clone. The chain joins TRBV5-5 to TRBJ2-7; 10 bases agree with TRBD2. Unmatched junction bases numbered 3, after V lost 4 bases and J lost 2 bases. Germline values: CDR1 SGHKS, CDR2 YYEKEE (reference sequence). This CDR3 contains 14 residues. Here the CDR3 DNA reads TGTGCCAGCAGCGTAGCGGGGGGTACCTACGAGCAGTACTTC. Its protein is CASSVAGGTYEQYF.

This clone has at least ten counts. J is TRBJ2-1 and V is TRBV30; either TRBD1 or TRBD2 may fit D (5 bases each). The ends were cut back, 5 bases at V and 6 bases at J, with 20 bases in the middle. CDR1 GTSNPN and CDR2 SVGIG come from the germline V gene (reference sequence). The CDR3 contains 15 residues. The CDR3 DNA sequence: TGTGCCTGGGCCCGAGGGACCGGGGCGCGCAATGAGCAGTTCTTC. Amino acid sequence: CAWARGTGARNEQFF.

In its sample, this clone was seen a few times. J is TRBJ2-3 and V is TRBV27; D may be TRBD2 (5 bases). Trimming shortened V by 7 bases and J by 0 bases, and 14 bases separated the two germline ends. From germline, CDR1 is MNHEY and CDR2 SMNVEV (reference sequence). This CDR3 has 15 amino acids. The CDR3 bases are TGTGCCAGCATAAGCCTATCGGGGAGCACAGATACGCAGTATTTT. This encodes CASISLSGSTDTQYF.

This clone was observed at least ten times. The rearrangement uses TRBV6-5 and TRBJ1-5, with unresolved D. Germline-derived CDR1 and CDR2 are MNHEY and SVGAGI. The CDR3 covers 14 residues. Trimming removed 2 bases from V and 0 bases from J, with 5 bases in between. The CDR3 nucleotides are TGTGCCAGCAGTTACGGACGTAGCAATCAGCCCCAGCATTTT. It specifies CASSYGRSNQPQHF.

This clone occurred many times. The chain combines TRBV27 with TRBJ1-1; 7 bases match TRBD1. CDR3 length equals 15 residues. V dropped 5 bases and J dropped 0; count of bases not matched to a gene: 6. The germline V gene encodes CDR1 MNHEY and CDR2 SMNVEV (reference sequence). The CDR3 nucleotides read TGTGCCAGCAGTCCCCAGACAGGGTTGAACACTGAAGCTTTCTTT. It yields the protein CASSPQTGLNTEAFF.

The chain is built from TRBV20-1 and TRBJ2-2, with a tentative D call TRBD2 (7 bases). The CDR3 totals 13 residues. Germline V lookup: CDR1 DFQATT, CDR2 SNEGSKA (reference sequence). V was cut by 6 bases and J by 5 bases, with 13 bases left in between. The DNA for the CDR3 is TGCAGTGCCAAAAAGGGGGGGACCGGGGAGCTGTTTTTT. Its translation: CSAKKGGTGELFF.

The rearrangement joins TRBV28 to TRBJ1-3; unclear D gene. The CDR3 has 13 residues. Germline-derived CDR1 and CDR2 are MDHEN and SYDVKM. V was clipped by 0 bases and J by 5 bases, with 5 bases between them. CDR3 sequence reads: CASSLWGRNTIYF. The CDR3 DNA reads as TGTGCCAGCAGTTTATGGGGCCGAAACACCATATATTTT.

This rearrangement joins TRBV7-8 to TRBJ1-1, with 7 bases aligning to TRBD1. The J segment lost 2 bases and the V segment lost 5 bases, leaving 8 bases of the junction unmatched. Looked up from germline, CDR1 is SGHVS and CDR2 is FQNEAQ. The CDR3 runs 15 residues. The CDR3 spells CASSRGGTVNTEAFF. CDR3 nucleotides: TGTGCCAGCAGCAGGGGGGGGACAGTTAACACTGAAGCTTTCTTT.

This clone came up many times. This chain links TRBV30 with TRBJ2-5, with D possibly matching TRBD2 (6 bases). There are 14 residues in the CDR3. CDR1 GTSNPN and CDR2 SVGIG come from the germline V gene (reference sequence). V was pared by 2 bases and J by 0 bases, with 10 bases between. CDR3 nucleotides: TGTGCCTGGAGTCGGGGAGGCGACCAAGAGACCCAGTACTTC. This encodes CAWSRGGDQETQYF.